This TCR beta chain was sequenced for a study of shared clonotypes between healthy human individuals. Study summary: CD4 naive and CD4 memory each took three plates per donor, while CD8 naive took two and CD8 memory one. Overall study findings and caveats: Rarefaction showed sorted-subset sequencing was incomplete despite large depth.

At a deep level, the assay was run. Sorted subsets were amplified in replicate PCRs using 200 ng DNA, approximately 30,000 T cell genomes. Assay: immunoSEQ multiplex PCR; the TCRdb copy retains only in-frame clones and omits some. Among about 1 million clones listed, approximately 68% were seen once. Note on this clone: What it binds is not known. The sample carries other DNA sequences with the same CDR3.

The clonotype originates from a young man in good health. Source material: memory CD4+ T cells sorted from blood. Stated subset: CD45RA-negative fraction.

Here the CDR3 reads CASGRGGNQPQHF. CDR3 DNA: TGTGCCAGTGGCCGGGGGGGGAATCAGCCCCAGCATTTT. The J gene is TRBJ1-5, the V gene TRBV19; a possible D gene is TRBD1 (5 bases). The CDR3 has 13 residues. V lost 8 bases, J lost 4 bases, and 12 bases lay in between. Germline loops: CDR1 LNHDA, CDR2 SQIVND (reference sequence).